Listed below are T cell receptor beta chains from one sample, sequenced in a study of naive and memory T cell subsets. MiXCR was run by TCRdb on the UMI-ligation and nested PCR reads, yielding one entry per CDR3 protein. The sample yields about 90,000 distinct CDR3 sequences, over 9% seen once. What was sequenced was naive CD4+ T cells from blood. These receptors were collected from a human donor in good health. Each CDR3 is given with its conserved first and last residue. The order of the fields is V gene, J gene, clone size, D gene, CDR3 protein, CDR3 DNA. D genes are given only for firm matches. Clone sizes are given selectively: once, few, many, or a class where the clone is expanded.

v_gene: TRBV6-2/TRBV6-3
j_gene: TRBJ2-1
abundance: many
d_gene: TRBD2
CDR3aa: CASSPHPSGRQFF
CDR3nt: TGTGCCAGCAGTCCCCATCCCAGCGGGAGGCAGTTCTTC

v_gene: TRBV28
j_gene: TRBJ2-7
abundance: many
d_gene: NA
CDR3aa: CASITQQPSYEQYF
CDR3nt: TGTGCCAGCATTACCCAGCAGCCCTCCTACGAGCAGTACTTC

v_gene: TRBV6-6
j_gene: TRBJ1-2
abundance: NA
d_gene: NA
CDR3aa: CASSLTDIYGYTF
CDR3nt: TGTGCCAGCAGTTTGACAGACATCTATGGCTACACCTTC

v_gene: TRBV20-1
j_gene: TRBJ1-6
abundance: NA
d_gene: NA
CDR3aa: CSARPGGLNSPLHF
CDR3nt: TGCAGTGCTAGGCCGGGGGGGCTAAATTCACCCCTCCACTTT

v_gene: TRBV28
j_gene: TRBJ1-1
abundance: few
d_gene: NA
CDR3aa: CAITLGAPGTEAFF
CDR3nt: TGTGCCATCACCCTGGGGGCTCCTGGGACTGAAGCTTTCTTT

v_gene: TRBV29-1
j_gene: TRBJ2-1
abundance: many
d_gene: NA
CDR3aa: CSPKWGTNEQFF
CDR3nt: TGCAGCCCGAAGTGGGGGACGAATGAGCAGTTCTTC

v_gene: TRBV10-3
j_gene: TRBJ2-7
abundance: few
d_gene: NA
CDR3aa: CAISEHSGSSYEQYF
CDR3nt: TGTGCCATCAGCGAGCATAGCGGCAGCTCCTACGAGCAGTACTTC

v_gene: TRBV3-1
j_gene: TRBJ2-2
abundance: many
d_gene: TRBD1
CDR3aa: CASSQGTGDTGELFF
CDR3nt: TGTGCCAGCAGCCAAGGGACAGGGGACACCGGGGAGCTGTTTTTT

v_gene: TRBV5-1
j_gene: TRBJ1-2
abundance: few
d_gene: NA
CDR3aa: CASSLSGRSYGYTF
CDR3nt: TGCGCCAGCAGCTTGTCGGGACGGAGCTATGGCTACACCTTC

v_gene: TRBV10-3
j_gene: TRBJ2-5
abundance: NA
d_gene: NA
CDR3aa: CAISEQWQANQETQYF
CDR3nt: TGTGCCATCAGTGAGCAGTGGCAGGCCAACCAAGAGACCCAGTACTTC

v_gene: TRBV12-3/TRBV12-4
j_gene: TRBJ1-6
abundance: many
d_gene: NA
CDR3aa: CASRTGLSNSPLHF
CDR3nt: TGTGCCAGCAGAACGGGCCTCTCAAATTCACCCCTCCACTTT

v_gene: TRBV7-2
j_gene: TRBJ2-4
abundance: few
d_gene: TRBD1
CDR3aa: CASSRQGTVAKNIQYF
CDR3nt: TGTGCCAGCAGCCGACAGGGGACGGTAGCCAAAAACATTCAGTACTTC

v_gene: TRBV7-6
j_gene: TRBJ2-1
abundance: many
d_gene: NA
CDR3aa: CASSPRAGPSVQFF
CDR3nt: TGTGCCAGCAGCCCCCGAGCTGGACCGTCGGTGCAGTTCTTC

v_gene: TRBV6-5
j_gene: TRBJ1-2
abundance: few
d_gene: NA
CDR3aa: CASIGGLPYGYTF
CDR3nt: TGTGCCAGCATAGGAGGTCTTCCCTATGGCTACACCTTC

v_gene: TRBV12-3/TRBV12-4
j_gene: TRBJ2-1
abundance: NA
d_gene: NA
CDR3aa: CASSLANYREYNEQFF
CDR3nt: TGTGCCAGCAGTTTAGCGAACTACCGAGAATACAATGAGCAGTTCTTC

v_gene: TRBV6-5
j_gene: TRBJ2-7
abundance: many
d_gene: TRBD1
CDR3aa: CASGTRSEDRGEQYF
CDR3nt: TGTGCCAGCGGGACGCGAAGCGAAGACAGGGGTGAGCAGTACTTC

v_gene: TRBV14
j_gene: TRBJ2-1
abundance: many
d_gene: NA
CDR3aa: CASRSYSYNEQFF
CDR3nt: TGTGCCAGCAGGTCCTACTCCTACAATGAGCAGTTCTTC

v_gene: TRBV20-1
j_gene: TRBJ1-2
abundance: few
d_gene: NA
CDR3aa: CSARADGTDYGYTF
CDR3nt: TGCAGTGCTAGAGCCGACGGGACGGACTATGGCTACACCTTC

v_gene: TRBV5-1
j_gene: TRBJ2-1
abundance: few
d_gene: TRBD2
CDR3aa: CASSGTSVYNEQFF
CDR3nt: TGCGCCAGCAGCGGGACTAGCGTTTACAATGAGCAGTTCTTC

v_gene: TRBV7-2
j_gene: TRBJ1-5
abundance: few
d_gene: NA
CDR3aa: CASSLMGAGVRWPQHF
CDR3nt: TGTGCCAGCAGCTTAATGGGGGCGGGTGTACGTTGGCCCCAGCATTTT

v_gene: TRBV5-5
j_gene: TRBJ1-5
abundance: NA
d_gene: NA
CDR3aa: CASSLRPEGQPQHF
CDR3nt: TGTGCCAGCAGCTTACGACCGGAGGGACAGCCCCAGCATTTT

v_gene: TRBV7-3
j_gene: TRBJ2-2
abundance: few
d_gene: NA
CDR3aa: CASSPSLGHTGELFF
CDR3nt: TGTGCCAGCAGCCCATCATTGGGGCACACCGGGGAGCTGTTTTTT

v_gene: TRBV3-1
j_gene: TRBJ2-6
abundance: few
d_gene: NA
CDR3aa: CASSSRGTNFGANVLTF
CDR3nt: TGTGCCAGCAGCTCCCGGGGGACCAACTTTGGGGCCAACGTCCTGACTTTC

v_gene: TRBV29-1
j_gene: TRBJ2-5
abundance: many
d_gene: TRBD2
CDR3aa: CSVETSGGAETQYF
CDR3nt: TGCAGCGTAGAGACTAGCGGGGGGGCAGAGACCCAGTACTTC

v_gene: TRBV20-1
j_gene: TRBJ2-1
abundance: few
d_gene: NA
CDR3aa: CSARDSGEVYNEQFF
CDR3nt: TGCAGTGCTAGAGATAGCGGAGAAGTCTACAATGAGCAGTTCTTC

v_gene: TRBV11-1
j_gene: TRBJ2-1
abundance: many
d_gene: NA
CDR3aa: CASSKAAGRSYNEQFF
CDR3nt: TGTGCCAGCAGCAAAGCGGCCGGGCGCTCCTACAATGAGCAGTTCTTC

v_gene: TRBV4-3
j_gene: TRBJ1-4
abundance: NA
d_gene: NA
CDR3aa: CASSHTPSGANEKLFF
CDR3nt: TGCGCCAGCAGCCACACCCCGTCAGGGGCTAATGAAAAACTGTTTTTT

v_gene: TRBV6-4
j_gene: TRBJ1-6
abundance: NA
d_gene: NA
CDR3aa: CASSDQGRSSYNSPLHF
CDR3nt: TGTGCCAGCAGTGATCAGGGCAGGAGCTCCTATAATTCACCCCTCCACTTT

v_gene: TRBV6-2/TRBV6-3
j_gene: TRBJ2-1
abundance: few
d_gene: TRBD2
CDR3aa: CASKKAGGNEQFF
CDR3nt: TGTGCCAGCAAGAAAGCGGGAGGGAATGAGCAGTTCTTC

v_gene: TRBV5-6
j_gene: TRBJ1-1
abundance: few
d_gene: NA
CDR3aa: CASSLLTGSLAYTEAFF
CDR3nt: TGTGCCAGCAGCTTATTAACGGGCTCTTTGGCGTACACTGAAGCTTTCTTT

v_gene: TRBV5-1
j_gene: TRBJ1-4
abundance: few
d_gene: NA
CDR3aa: CASRLRPEGRNEKLFF
CDR3nt: TGCGCCAGCCGATTAAGGCCGGAGGGGCGTAATGAAAAACTGTTTTTT

v_gene: TRBV7-3
j_gene: TRBJ2-1
abundance: NA
d_gene: TRBD2
CDR3aa: CASSRLAGEYEQFF
CDR3nt: TGTGCCAGCAGCCGACTAGCGGGAGAGTATGAGCAGTTCTTC

v_gene: TRBV7-8
j_gene: TRBJ2-7
abundance: many
d_gene: NA
CDR3aa: CASTRLGYEQYF
CDR3nt: TGTGCCAGCACCCGCTTGGGATACGAGCAGTACTTC

v_gene: TRBV11-2
j_gene: TRBJ2-3
abundance: NA
d_gene: NA
CDR3aa: CASSFVVGVTDTQYF
CDR3nt: TGTGCCAGCAGCTTCGTCGTCGGGGTCACAGATACGCAGTATTTT

v_gene: TRBV20-1
j_gene: TRBJ2-5
abundance: few
d_gene: TRBD2
CDR3aa: CSVTSGAIQETQYF
CDR3nt: TGCAGTGTGACTAGCGGGGCGATCCAAGAGACCCAGTACTTC

v_gene: TRBV12-5
j_gene: TRBJ2-3
abundance: NA
d_gene: NA
CDR3aa: CASGLDRIGDTQYF
CDR3nt: TGTGCTAGTGGTTTGGACAGGATCGGTGATACGCAGTATTTT

v_gene: TRBV20-1
j_gene: TRBJ1-5
abundance: NA
d_gene: NA
CDR3aa: CSAQGRKSNQPQHF
CDR3nt: TGCAGTGCCCAAGGACGGAAGAGCAATCAGCCCCAGCATTTT